These 23 T cell receptor beta chains came from one sample sequenced in a study of beta chain features in type 1 diabetes. Of the isolated RNA, all was reverse transcribed, and so the sequenced material was expressed TCRB transcripts. Generated by immunoSEQ multiplex PCR, the TCRdb table keeps only in-frame clones and is missing some. The sample includes under 300,000 clones, around 7.3% of them seen just once. The sample consisted of central memory CD4+ T cells from blood. Source of these receptors: a woman aged 18-35 years in good health.

This chain links TRBV7-8 with TRBJ2-7, with 11 bases lining up with TRBD2. Per the germline V gene, CDR1 is SGHVS and CDR2 is FQNEAQ. The CDR3 loop spans 14 amino acids. With V trimmed by 5 bases and J by 6 bases, 6 bases remained unmatched. This chain's CDR3 is CASSTSGTSGEQYF. The CDR3 DNA follows: TGTGCCAGCAGCACTTCCGGGACTAGCGGCGAGCAGTACTTC.

Regarding this clone: One end of the junction does not line up with germline, which may come from a read error. V and J are TRBV4-3 and TRBJ2-2, with 9 bases lining up with TRBD1. The CDR3 runs 13 residues. The germline gives CDR1 LGHNA, CDR2 YSLEER. This CDR3 is CASSQEVGTGKLF. DNA for the CDR3: TGCGCCAGCAGCCAAGAAGTAGGGACAGGGAAACTTTTT.

The rearrangement joins TRBV7-9 to TRBJ2-5; 10 bases agree with TRBD1. V lost 4 bases, J lost 3 bases, and 8 bases stayed unmatched. CDR1 SEHNR and CDR2 FQNEAQ come from the germline V gene (reference sequence). The CDR3 runs 16 residues. In nucleotides, the CDR3 is TGTGCCAGCAGCTACTCCCCCGGGACAGGGGAAGAGACCCAGTACTTC. Protein sequence: CASSYSPGTGEETQYF.

The chain couples TRBV7-9 to TRBJ2-3, with D possibly matching TRBD1 (6 bases). Germline CDR1 is SEHNR and CDR2 is FQNEAQ (reference sequence). This CDR3 spans 14 amino acids. The V end lost 5 bases, the J end lost 0 bases, and 9 bases lay between the germline ends. In DNA form, the CDR3 reads TGTGCCAGCAGCCCACAGGGTAGCACAGATACGCAGTATTTT. It yields the protein CASSPQGSTDTQYF.

This clone was seen a few times. The chain uses TRBV4-1 and TRBJ1-5, with D maybe TRBD1 (6 bases). The germline CDR1 and CDR2 sequences are MGHRA and YSYEKL. Trimming left V 0 bases short and J 6 bases short, with 18 bases between. This CDR3 is built from 17 residues. CDR3 sequence (DNA): TGCGCCAGCAGCCAAGAGGCCCCCCGACAGGAAGGTCAGCCCCAGCATTTT. Translated, it gives CASSQEAPRQEGQPQHF.

This clone was seen ten or more times. The V gene is TRBV19, the J gene TRBJ2-4, with D perhaps TRBD2 (7 bases). V lost 4 bases, J lost 9 bases, and 22 bases lay in between. Germline lookup yields CDR1 LNHDA and CDR2 SQIVND (reference sequence). The CDR3 spans 16 residues. The CDR3 loop reads CASSREGIRQGRIQYF. In DNA, the CDR3 is TGTGCCAGTAGTAGGGAGGGCATTAGGCAGGGGCGCATTCAGTACTTC.

The chain uses TRBV5-1 and TRBJ2-1; D might be TRBD2 (6 bases). V lost 9 bases and J lost 6, with 16 bases in between. In germline, CDR1 is SGHRS, CDR2 YFSETQ. This CDR3 has 13 amino acids. CDR3 amino acids: CATSLGGTNEQFF. CDR3 nucleotides: TGCGCCACCTCTTTGGGCGGGACCAATGAGCAGTTCTTC.

The rearrangement joins TRBV15 to TRBJ2-5; 9 positions agree with TRBD2. Germline CDR1 reads LNHNV; CDR2 reads YYDKDF (reference sequence). V lost 3 bases to trimming and J lost 2 bases; unmatched junction nucleotides: 7. CDR3 length equals 16 residues. CDR3 sequence: CATSSRAGGRQETQYF. The DNA of the CDR3 is TGTGCCACCAGCAGCCGAGCGGGGGGTCGACAAGAGACCCAGTACTTC.

This clone was detected a few times. The chain joins TRBV25-1 to TRBJ1-1; no clear D gene. Deletions cut 5 bases from V and 4 bases from J, with 11 bases between. The CDR3 totals 13 residues. In germline, CDR1 is MGHDK, CDR2 SYGVNS. The CDR3 DNA sequence: TGTGCCAGCAGTCGGGAACATATCACTGAAGCTTTCTTT. This sequence encodes CASSREHITEAFF.

This clone occurred a few times. This sequence joins TRBV30 and TRBJ1-5, with 10 bases lining up with TRBD1. Per germline, CDR1 GTSNPN and CDR2 SVGIG (reference sequence). V was clipped by 3 bases and J by 4 bases; unmatched bases: 6. This CDR3 is 15 amino acids long. CDR3 in DNA: TGTGCCTGGAGCAGAGGGACAGGGGTTAATCAGCCCCAGCATTTT. Translation gives CAWSRGTGVNQPQHF.

The V gene is TRBV5-1, the J gene TRBJ1-4, with D uncertain. Germline loops: CDR1 SGHRS, CDR2 YFSETQ. Trimming shortened V by 7 bases and J by 2 bases, and 12 bases separated the two germline ends. This CDR3 region has 14 residues. This chain's CDR3 is CASGQGRTNEKLFF. CDR3 nucleotide sequence: TGCGCCAGCGGTCAAGGACGGACTAATGAAAAACTGTTTTTT.

The V call is TRBV30, the J call TRBJ1-3, with D unclear. V was trimmed by 3 bases and J by 8 bases, leaving 23 bases between them. In germline, CDR1 is GTSNPN, CDR2 SVGIG (reference sequence). The CDR3 is 16 amino acids. The CDR3 is CAWSIPGLHVGDTIYF. The CDR3 DNA reads as TGTGCCTGGAGCATCCCGGGCCTGCATGTTGGGGACACCATATATTTT.

This clone has more than one count but fewer than ten. The chain uses TRBV9 and TRBJ1-5; 9 bases line up with TRBD1. Germline assignment: CDR1 SGDLS and CDR2 YYNGEE. V lost 4 bases, J lost 4 bases, and 3 bases stayed unmatched. The CDR3 is 14 residues long. This CDR3 is CASSRTGENQPQHF. DNA of the CDR3: TGTGCCAGCAGCCGGACAGGGGAAAATCAGCCCCAGCATTTT.

This clone was seen only a few times. V gene TRBV5-1 combines with J gene TRBJ2-1; D uncertain. Germline CDR1 SGHRS, CDR2 YFSETQ. With 0 bases removed from V and 4 bases from J, the gap between germline ends came to 8 bases. The CDR3 extends over 14 amino acids. The CDR3 sequence is CASSLEKGYNEQFF. The CDR3 DNA reads TGCGCCAGCAGCTTGGAAAAGGGTTACAATGAGCAGTTCTTC.

There are a few counts of this clone. Other nucleotide sequences in the sample specify the same CDR3. This sequence joins TRBV18 and TRBJ1-1; D may be TRBD1 (5 bases). The CDR3 consists of 15 residues. The germline V and J ends were trimmed by 2 bases and 0 bases, with 10 bases remaining between them. Germline CDR1 KGHSH, CDR2 LQKENI. The CDR3 DNA follows: TGTGCCAGCTCACCAACAGGATTGATGAACACTGAAGCTTTCTTT. It specifies CASSPTGLMNTEAFF.

As for this clone: The junction shows a germline mismatch at one end, possibly a read error. The chain is built from TRBV12-5 and TRBJ2-4, with TRBD2 matching 11 bases. The CDR3 is 13 residues long. The germline V gene has CDR1 LGHNT and CDR2 FRNRAP. Here the CDR3 reads CASGLFTSGSPDF. The DNA of the CDR3 is TGTGCTAGTGGTTTGTTTACTAGCGGGAGTCCGGACTTC.

The chain has TRBV15 and TRBJ2-2, with D unclear. V was clipped by 0 bases and J by 6 bases, with 5 bases between them. Germline CDR1 reads LNHNV; CDR2 reads YYDKDF (reference sequence). The CDR3 loop spans 13 amino acids. CDR3 protein: CATSRDLSGELFF. Written as DNA, the CDR3 is TGTGCCACCAGCAGAGATCTCTCCGGGGAGCTGTTTTTT.

This rearrangement joins TRBV19 to TRBJ1-4, with TRBD1 as a possible D gene (6 bases). The CDR3 is 13 residues long. CDR1 LNHDA and CDR2 SQIVND come from the germline V gene (reference sequence). V dropped 3 bases and J dropped 7 bases, with 9 bases sitting between them. The CDR3 is CASSMTGVEKLFF. As DNA, the CDR3 is TGTGCCAGTAGTATGACAGGTGTTGAAAAACTGTTTTTT.

V gene TRBV20-1 combines with J gene TRBJ2-1; the D is unclear. Between the trimmed V and J ends, which lost 3 bases and 7 bases, there was a span of 4 bases. CDR1 DFQATT and CDR2 SNEGSKA come from the germline V gene (reference sequence). CDR3 length: 10 residues. The CDR3 nucleotides read TGCAGTGCTAGGGTGAATGAGCAGTTCTTC. This translates into CSARVNEQFF.

This chain joins TRBV7-9 and TRBJ2-6; D may be TRBD1 (5 bases). This CDR3 has 14 residues. V lost 4 bases and J 4 bases, leaving 8 bases between the germline ends. Germline V gives CDR1 SEHNR, CDR2 FQNEAQ (reference sequence). CDR3 bases: TGTGCCAGCAGCTCCTCAGGGGGGGCCAACGTCCTGACTTTC. It is translated as CASSSSGGANVLTF. The whole variable domain, remainder taken from reference TRBV7-9 and TRBJ2-6, is DTGVSQNPRHKITKRGQNVTFRCDPISEHNRLYWYRQTLGQGPEFLTYFQNEAQLEKSRLLSDRFSAERPKGSFSTLEIQRTEQGDSAMYLCASSSSGGANVLTFGAGSRLTVL.

This clone has just a few counts. V usage is TRBV5-4 and J usage is TRBJ2-3, with D hard to call. CDR3 length: 14 residues. CDR1 and CDR2 (germline): SGHNT, YYREEE (reference sequence). V lost 5 bases to trimming and J lost 9 bases, with 19 bases between them. CDR3 loop: CASRRLYSGDTQYF. The CDR3 DNA follows: TGTGCCAGCAGACGGTTATATTCAGGCGACACGCAGTATTTT.

This clone was seen only a few times. The chain recombines TRBV28 with TRBJ1-2, with TRBD1 matching 8 bases. Per germline, CDR1 MDHEN and CDR2 SYDVKM. CDR3 length equals 12 residues. V was pared by 7 bases and J by 4 bases, with 2 bases of the junction left unmatched. The DNA for the CDR3 is TGTGCCAGCACCGGGACAGGCTATGGCTACACCTTC. Translated: CASTGTGYGYTF.

J is TRBJ1-5 and V is TRBV5-8; 7 positions match TRBD1. Trimming removed 2 bases from V and 4 bases from J; junction bases left unmatched: 9. Germline V CDR1 and CDR2: SGHTS, YDEGEE. This CDR3 comprises 16 residues. The CDR3 sequence is CASSFTATGTNQPQHF. The CDR3 region has the DNA TGTGCCAGCAGCTTTACAGCGACAGGGACTAATCAGCCCCAGCATTTT.